This T cell receptor beta chain is from a study of Ad26.COV2.S vaccination and SARS-CoV-2 variants. Looking at the study overall: Trial arm assignment for the donor was COV1001 Ad26.COV2.S. Intramuscular Ad26.COV2.S doses were given once or twice, 56 days apart. Study conclusions and caveats: Assessments of TCR breadth and depth may have underestimated the total T cell responses.

Stated treatment: around 19 received Ad26.COV2.S at low or high dose, single or two shots; about 5 received placebo; per-sample allocation not given. Sampling happened 63 days after the first vaccine or placebo injection. Vaccination employed an Ad26 vector expressing the Wuhan-strain SARS-CoV-2 spike. Method: immunoSEQ multiplex PCR; TCRdb's copy keeps in-frame clones and lacks some. The sample includes some 340,000 clones, 85% to 90% of them seen just once. This clone was detected a few times. The antigen is not known. The CDR3 spans 13 residues. Trimming stripped 3 bases from V and 2 bases from J, with 7 bases between. Per the germline V gene, CDR1 is MRHNA and CDR2 is SNTAGT.

The chain employs TRBV6-4 and TRBJ1-2, with unresolved D. The material was peripheral blood, obtained in a trial of Ad26.COV2.S vaccine versus placebo. This clonotype originated in a person between 18 and 59 years old who received the Ad26.COV2.S COVID-19 vaccine or a placebo. This chain's CDR3 is CASSEGYNYGYTF. The CDR3 DNA sequence: TGTGCCAGCAGTGAGGGGTACAACTATGGCTACACCTTC.